This TCR beta chain was found in a study of CD8+ T cells in alopecia areata (dated by TCRdb to the late 2010s). Turning to the overall study: The treated patients took part in an open-label pilot trial in which moderate-to-severe alopecia areata was treated with oral tofacitinib at 5 to 10 mg twice daily. Tofacitinib was given for 6 to 18 months, followed by 6 months of follow-up off drug to assess delayed response and recurrence. In treated patients, disease severity was measured using the SALT score, which gives the percentage of scalp surface area affected. High-throughput TCRbeta sequencing was used to examine T cell clonal expansion in alopecia areata in both the C3H/HeJ mouse model and human patients. On the human side, TCRbeta sequencing was run on scalp tissue and on sorted CD4+ and CD8+ peripheral blood T cells from healthy controls and from alopecia areata patients with either patchy or totalis/universalis disease. Biopsies were taken from tofacitinib-treated patients at baseline and again at 4 and 24 weeks into treatment, and several of those patients also had a later scalp biopsy. Clonality in the scalp was compared among normal scalp (n=4), patchy alopecia areata scalp (n=8), and alopecia totalis/universalis scalp (n=8). RNA was extracted with the PAXgene miRNA kit for fixed scalp, the miRNeasy kit for PBMCs, and the RNeasy kit for mouse skin. TCRbeta CDR3 regions were amplified by immunoSEQ multiplex PCR with 35 Vbeta forward and 13 Jbeta reverse primers. Points the paper makes about the study in general: Many expanded lesional clones were found to persist in scalp and blood during tofacitinib treatment, and relapse after treatment cessation may be partly explained by this persistence. Compared with mice, TCR sequences shared between patients were less clear, possibly partly because of HLA diversity across the patient population. Tofacitinib significantly lowered scalp clonality and the number of expanded CD8+ clones among the top 100 scalp clones. Because the treated cohort was small and had only one nonresponder, larger studies are needed to examine links between baseline CD8+ expansion and response. Scalp TCR repertoire analysis is complicated because resident alphabeta T cells in normal human skin are also sequenced, whereas mouse skin is dominated by gammadelta T cells. Lesional scalp, especially in alopecia totalis/universalis, showed higher clonality and more expanded CD8+ clones than normal scalp, suggesting antigenic drive.

Spanning cysteine to phenylalanine, the CDR3 consists of 16 amino acids. Just the 48-base CDR3 DNA is kept, in frame starting at base 1. A distance of 15 bases separates the germline ends of V and J, which lose 1 base and 2 bases respectively. CDR1 and CDR2, looked up from the germline V gene, are SGHVS and FQNEAQ. The library relied on the immunoSEQ multiplex PCR assay. To provide template for TCR sequencing, every sample had RNA extracted and reverse transcribed into cDNA. SuperScript III was used for first-strand cDNA synthesis, primed with a 2:1 mix of oligo-dT and random hexamers. Amplification bias was assessed with a synthetic immune receptor repertoire, and residual bias was removed computationally. The paper's processing steps were these. Raw reads were preprocessed to remove errors, and CDR3 was defined by IMGT conventions from the conserved cysteine to phenylalanine. To get clonality, Shannon entropy was normalized by log2 of the number of productive unique TCRs and the result was subtracted from 1. Scalp TCRbeta sequences were cross-referenced with sorted blood CD4 and CD8 repertoires so that the CD4 or CD8 identity of scalp clones could be inferred. TCRdb carries this immuneACCESS record with in-frame sequences only. Its versions omit some clonotypes, under half of them owing to an unresolved V gene in the studies checked, with the rest unexplained. Clone size and V and J calls were adopted from that table, with D and trimming inferred from the DNA. A total of hundreds of thousands of clones appear in this sample, approximately 67% of them only once. 1.2% of the sample is in the top ten clones.

Note on this clone: Its specific antigen is unknown. Base qualities were left out, and no much larger clone turns up one base away.

The treatment or condition label, read with the paper, signifies: oral pan-JAK inhibitor, 5-10 mg twice daily. Lesional scalp punch biopsies and peripheral blood were collected from alopecia areata patients. PBMCs were isolated by density centrifugation and stained for CD3, CD4 and CD8, and CD4+ and CD8+ T cells were sorted on a FACSAria. The rearrangement joined TRBV7-8 to TRBJ2-7, with a tentative D gene TRBD1 over 5 matching bases. The sequenced sample was CD4+ T cells sorted from blood, obtained between weeks 44 and 45, from a patient treated with tofacitinib. The sequence came from a human donor with alopecia areata. The nucleotides are TGTGCCAGCAGCTTAGATGAGACAGCCAACACCTACGAGCAGTACTTC. Protein translation: CASSLDETANTYEQYF.